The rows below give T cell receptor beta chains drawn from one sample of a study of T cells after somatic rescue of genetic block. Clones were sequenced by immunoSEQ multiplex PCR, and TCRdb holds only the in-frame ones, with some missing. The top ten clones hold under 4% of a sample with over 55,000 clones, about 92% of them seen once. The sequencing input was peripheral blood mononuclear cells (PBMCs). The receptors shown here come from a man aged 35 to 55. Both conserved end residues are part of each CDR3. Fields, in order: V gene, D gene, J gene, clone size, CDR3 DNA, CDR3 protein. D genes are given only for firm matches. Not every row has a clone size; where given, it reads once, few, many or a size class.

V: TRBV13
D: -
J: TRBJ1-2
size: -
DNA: TGTGCCAGCAGCTTAGGCCGGGGGGCCGGGGGCTACACCTTC
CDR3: CASSLGRGAGGYTF

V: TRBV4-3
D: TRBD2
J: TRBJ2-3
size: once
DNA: TGCGCCAGCAGCCCAGCGGGAGACCCCTACACAGATACGCAGTATTTT
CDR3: CASSPAGDPYTDTQYF

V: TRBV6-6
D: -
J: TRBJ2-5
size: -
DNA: TGTGCCAGCAGTTACTCGAAGGGTGGGGAGACCCAGTACTTC
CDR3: CASSYSKGGETQYF

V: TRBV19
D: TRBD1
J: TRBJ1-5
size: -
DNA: TGTGCCAGTATTGGGACAGGGGGCCTTATTCAGCCCCAGCATTTT
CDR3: CASIGTGGLIQPQHF

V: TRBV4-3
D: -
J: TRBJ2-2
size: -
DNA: TGCGCCAGCAGCCAAGACCAGGGGGGTACCGGGGAGCTGTTTTTT
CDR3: CASSQDQGGTGELFF

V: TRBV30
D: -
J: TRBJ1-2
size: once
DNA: TGTGCCTGGGGACTAGGGGGAAATGGCTACACCTTC
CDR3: CAWGLGGNGYTF

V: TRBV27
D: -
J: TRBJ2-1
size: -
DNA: TGTGCCAGCAGTTCCTCAGGCGAATCTTACAATGAGCAGTTCTTC
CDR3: CASSSSGESYNEQFF

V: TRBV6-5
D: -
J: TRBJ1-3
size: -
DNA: TGTGCCAGCAGGCCACCCGGGGTTACTGGAAACACCATATATTTT
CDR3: CASRPPGVTGNTIYF

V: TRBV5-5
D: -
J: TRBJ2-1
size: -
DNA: TGTGCCAGCAGCTTGGCCTACGACCGTCGGTACAATGAGCAGTTCTTC
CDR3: CASSLAYDRRYNEQFF

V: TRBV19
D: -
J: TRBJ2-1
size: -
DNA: TGTGCCAGTAGTACGCGAGGGGGGTGGGATGAGCAGTTCTTC
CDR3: CASSTRGGWDEQFF

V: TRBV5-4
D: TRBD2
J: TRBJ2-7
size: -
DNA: TGTGCCAGCAGCCAACGGACTAGCCCTCGCTCCTACGAGCAGTACTTC
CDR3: CASSQRTSPRSYEQYF

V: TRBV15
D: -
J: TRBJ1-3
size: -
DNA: TGTGCCACCAGCGGCCCGTTGGGGGGTCAGGGGAAAGGAAACACCATATATTTT
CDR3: CATSGPLGGQGKGNTIYF

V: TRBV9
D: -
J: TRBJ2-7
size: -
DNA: TGTGCCAGCAGCGTAGGGTCAGAGTTAAGGAACTACGAGCAGTACTTC
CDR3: CASSVGSELRNYEQYF

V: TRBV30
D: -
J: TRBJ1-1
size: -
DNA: TGTGCCTGGAGTTGGGACGGCGGCGGAGCTTTCTTT
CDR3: CAWSWDGGGAFF

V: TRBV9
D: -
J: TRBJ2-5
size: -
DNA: TGTGCCAGCAGCTCCACCGGTGAGACCCAGTACTTC
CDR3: CASSSTGETQYF

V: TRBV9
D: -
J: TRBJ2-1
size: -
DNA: TGTGCCAGCAGCGTTACGGGGACGACCGGCAATGAGCAGTTCTTC
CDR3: CASSVTGTTGNEQFF

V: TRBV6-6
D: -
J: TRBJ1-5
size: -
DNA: TGTGCCAGCAGTTACCCTCCGGGCAATCAGCCCCAGCATTTT
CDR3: CASSYPPGNQPQHF

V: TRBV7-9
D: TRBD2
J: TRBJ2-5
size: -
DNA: TGTGCCAGCAGCTCCACCAGCGGGGGGGCCGAAGAGACCCAGTACTTC
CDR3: CASSSTSGGAEETQYF

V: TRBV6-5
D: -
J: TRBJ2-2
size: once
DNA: TGTGCCAGCAGACAGACAGTGACCGGGGAGCTGTTTTTT
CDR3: CASRQTVTGELFF

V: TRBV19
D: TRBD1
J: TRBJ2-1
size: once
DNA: TGTGCCAGTAGTAGTTTCGGGACAGGGGAGGGGAATGAGCAGTTCTTC
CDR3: CASSSFGTGEGNEQFF

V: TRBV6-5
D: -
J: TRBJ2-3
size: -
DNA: TGTGCCAGCAGTTACGACAGTGGCACAGATACGCAGTATTTT
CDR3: CASSYDSGTDTQYF

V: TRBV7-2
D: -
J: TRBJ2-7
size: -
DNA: TGTGCCAGCAGCTCCAGGGGGGCAGGGGAGCAGTACTTC
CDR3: CASSSRGAGEQYF

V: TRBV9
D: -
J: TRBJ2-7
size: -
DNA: TGTGCCAGCAGCGCACACTACGAGCAGTACTTC
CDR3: CASSAHYEQYF

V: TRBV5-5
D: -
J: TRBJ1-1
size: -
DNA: TGTGCCAGCACCTTCGGATCGGGTGAAGCTTTCTTT
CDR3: CASTFGSGEAFF

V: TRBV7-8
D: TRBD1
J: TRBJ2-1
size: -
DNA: TGTGCCAGCAGCCCGGAGCCGGGACAGGGGGTAAAGCAGTTCTTC
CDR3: CASSPEPGQGVKQFF

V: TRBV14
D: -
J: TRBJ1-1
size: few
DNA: TGTGCCAGCAGCCAAGCCTCGGGTGGGGCTGAAGCTTTCTTT
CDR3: CASSQASGGAEAFF

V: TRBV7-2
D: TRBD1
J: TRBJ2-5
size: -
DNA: TGTGCCAGCAGCGCCGCACCAGGGACAGGGGGTTTACCTCAAGAGACCCAGTACTTC
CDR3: CASSAAPGTGGLPQETQYF

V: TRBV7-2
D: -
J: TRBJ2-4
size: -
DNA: TGTGCCAGCAGCCAGGGCCCCGGGGGCGGGGAAAACATTCAGTACTTC
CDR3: CASSQGPGGGENIQYF

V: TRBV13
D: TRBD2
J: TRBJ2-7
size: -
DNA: TGTGCCAGCAGCTCGGGACTAGCGGGAGCTGCAGACGAGCAGTACTTC
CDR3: CASSSGLAGAADEQYF

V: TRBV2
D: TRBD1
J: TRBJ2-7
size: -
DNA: TGTGCCAGCAGTTGGGAATTGACAGGGGGCTCCTACGAGCAGTACTTC
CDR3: CASSWELTGGSYEQYF

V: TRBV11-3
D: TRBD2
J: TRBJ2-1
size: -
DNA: TGTGCCAGCAGCTTGGGTAGCGGGGGACGAAACGATGAGCAGTTCTTC
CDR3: CASSLGSGGRNDEQFF

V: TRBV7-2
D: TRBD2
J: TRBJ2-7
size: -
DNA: TGTGCCAGCAGCTTAAACCGTCCTAGCGGGAGAGGTTACGAGCAGTACTTC
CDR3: CASSLNRPSGRGYEQYF

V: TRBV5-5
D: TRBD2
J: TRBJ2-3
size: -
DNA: TGTGCCAGCAGCCCCGGGGGGGGAACAGATACGCAGTATTTT
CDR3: CASSPGGGTDTQYF

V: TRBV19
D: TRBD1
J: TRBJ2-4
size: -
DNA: TGTGCCAGTAGGACGACAGGGGCCAAAAACATTCAGTACTTC
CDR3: CASRTTGAKNIQYF

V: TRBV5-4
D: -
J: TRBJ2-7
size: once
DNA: TGTGCCAGCAGCTTGGGACTTAACCTCCCCTACGAGCAGTACTTC
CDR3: CASSLGLNLPYEQYF

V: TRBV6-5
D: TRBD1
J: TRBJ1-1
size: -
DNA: TGTGCCAGCAGTGACTCGGACAGGGGCACTGAAGCTTTCTTT
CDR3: CASSDSDRGTEAFF

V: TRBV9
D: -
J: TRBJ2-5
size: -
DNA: TGTGCCAGCAGCGTAGCAGGCAGCGACCCGCGTGGGACCCAGTACTTC
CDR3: CASSVAGSDPRGTQYF

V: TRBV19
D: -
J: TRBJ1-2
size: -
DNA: TGTGCCAGCAGACTTGCTGGGGGTGGTATAGATGGCTACACCTTC
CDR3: CASRLAGGGIDGYTF

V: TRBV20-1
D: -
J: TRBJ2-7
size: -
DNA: TGCAGTGCTAGTATCGTCTACGAGCAGTACTTC
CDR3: CSASIVYEQYF

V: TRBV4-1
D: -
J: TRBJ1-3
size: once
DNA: TGCGCCAGCAGCCAACCACCTGTGAACGCGAGCTCTGGAAACACCATATATTTT
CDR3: CASSQPPVNASSGNTIYF

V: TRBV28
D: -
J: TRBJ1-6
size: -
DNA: TGTGCCAGTAGGAAGACGGTCTATAATTCACCCCTCCACTTT
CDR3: CASRKTVYNSPLHF

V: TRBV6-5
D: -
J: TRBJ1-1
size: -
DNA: TGTGCCAGCAGGCCCGTCAGGGATGGCACTGAAGCTTTCTTT
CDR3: CASRPVRDGTEAFF

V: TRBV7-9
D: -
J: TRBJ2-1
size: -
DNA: TGTGCCAGCAGCTTATATTCTAGCGCGGTTGGTGAGCAGTTCTTC
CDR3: CASSLYSSAVGEQFF

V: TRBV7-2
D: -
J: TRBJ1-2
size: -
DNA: TGTGCCAGCAGCTTAAGGGGTACAGGGAGGGGGAGTGGCTACACCTTC
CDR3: CASSLRGTGRGSGYTF

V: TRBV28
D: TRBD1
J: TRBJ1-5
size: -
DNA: TGTGCCAGCAGCCTAGGACAGGGACTGGATCAGCCCCAGCATTTT
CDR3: CASSLGQGLDQPQHF

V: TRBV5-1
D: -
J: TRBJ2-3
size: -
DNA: TGCGCCAGCAGCTTAGGAGCCCCCAGGGAAACGCAGTATTTT
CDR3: CASSLGAPRETQYF

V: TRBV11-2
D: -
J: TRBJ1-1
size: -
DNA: TGTGCCAGCAGCTTCGACCCGGGGGACACTGAAGCTTTCTTT
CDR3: CASSFDPGDTEAFF

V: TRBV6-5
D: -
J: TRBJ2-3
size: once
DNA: TGTGCCAGCAGTTACTCGAACCCTAAGGGCACAGATACGCAGTATTTT
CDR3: CASSYSNPKGTDTQYF

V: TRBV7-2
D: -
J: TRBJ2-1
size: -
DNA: TGTGCCAGCAGCTTGGGGACCACCTCCTACAATGAGCAGTTCTTC
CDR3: CASSLGTTSYNEQFF

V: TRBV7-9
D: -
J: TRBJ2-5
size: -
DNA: TGTGCCAGCAGCCCGTGGGGCACGCCTAACCAAGAGACCCAGTACTTC
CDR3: CASSPWGTPNQETQYF

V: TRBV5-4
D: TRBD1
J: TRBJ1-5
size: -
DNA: TGTGCCAGCAGCAAAGACAGGGACCAGCCCCAGCATTTT
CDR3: CASSKDRDQPQHF